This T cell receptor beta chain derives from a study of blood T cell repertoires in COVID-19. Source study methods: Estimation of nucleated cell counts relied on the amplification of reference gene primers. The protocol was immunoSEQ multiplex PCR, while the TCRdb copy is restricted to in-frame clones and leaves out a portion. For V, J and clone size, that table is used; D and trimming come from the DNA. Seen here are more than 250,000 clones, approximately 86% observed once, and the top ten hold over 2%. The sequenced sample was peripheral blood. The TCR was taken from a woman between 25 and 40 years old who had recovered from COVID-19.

The CDR3 protein is CSASGPKAFF. The CDR3 DNA is TGCAGTGCTAGTGGGCCCAAAGCTTTCTTT. J is TRBJ1-1 and V is TRBV20-1; unclear D gene. The ends were cut back, 3 bases at V and 9 bases at J, with 8 bases in the middle. Germline V gene sequence: CDR1 DFQATT, CDR2 SNEGSKA (reference sequence). This CDR3 region has 10 residues.